Detailed here is one TCR beta chain. The record originates from a study of blood T cell repertoires in COVID-19. Germline lookup yields CDR1 SGDLS and CDR2 YYNGEE. The CDR3 totals 15 residues. V lost 0 bases, J lost 10 bases, and 3 bases stayed unmatched. TCRdb's copy holds only in-frame clones and misses some; the assay was immunoSEQ multiplex PCR. The table lists 100,000 or so clones, under 90% of them singletons. This sequence originates from a man older than 75 with acute or convalescent COVID-19. Sequencing was done on a sample of peripheral blood. V usage is TRBV9 and J usage is TRBJ1-6, with 11 bases that match TRBD1. The CDR3 coding sequence is TGTGCCAGCAGCGTAGTGGGGACAGGGGGGTCACCCCTCCACTTT. Protein product: CASSVVGTGGSPLHF.